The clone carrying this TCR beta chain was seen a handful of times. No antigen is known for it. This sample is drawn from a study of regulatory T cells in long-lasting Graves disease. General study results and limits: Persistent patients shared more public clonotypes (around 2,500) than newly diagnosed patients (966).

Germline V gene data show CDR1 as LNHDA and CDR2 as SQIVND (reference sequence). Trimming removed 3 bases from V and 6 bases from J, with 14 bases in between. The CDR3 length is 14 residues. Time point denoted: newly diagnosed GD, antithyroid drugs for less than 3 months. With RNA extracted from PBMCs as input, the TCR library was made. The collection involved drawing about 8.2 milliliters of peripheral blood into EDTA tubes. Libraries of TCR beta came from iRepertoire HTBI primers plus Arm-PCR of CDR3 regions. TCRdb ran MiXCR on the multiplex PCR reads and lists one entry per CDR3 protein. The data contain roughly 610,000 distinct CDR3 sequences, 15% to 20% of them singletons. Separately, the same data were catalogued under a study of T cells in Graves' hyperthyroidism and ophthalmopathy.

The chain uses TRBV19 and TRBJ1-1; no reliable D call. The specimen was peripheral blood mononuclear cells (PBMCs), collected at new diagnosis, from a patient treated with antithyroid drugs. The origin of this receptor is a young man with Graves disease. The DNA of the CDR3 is TGTGCCAGTAGTATGGCTAGGGCCGGGGCTGAAGCTTTCTTT. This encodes CASSMARAGAEAFF.